Below are 14 T cell receptor beta chains sequenced from a single sample in a study of T cell changes during pregnancy in multiple sclerosis. Only in-frame clones appear in the TCRdb table, and some are missing; sequencing was by immunoSEQ multiplex PCR. The sample lists 60,000 to 70,000 clones, under 95% occurring once. This sample comprised peripheral blood, obtained in the third trimester of pregnancy. The receptors come from a female donor in good health, enrolled as a control in a pregnancy study.

The gene calls are TRBV5-1 and TRBJ2-1, with TRBD1 identical over 7 bases. Germline-derived CDR1 and CDR2 are SGHRS and YFSETQ. Losses at the gene ends were 0 bases for V and 5 bases for J; bases not matched to a gene: 5. This CDR3 is 15 amino acids long. In nucleotides, the CDR3 is TGCGCCAGCAGCTTGGGCAGGGGGTTCAACAATGAGCAGTTCTTC. It is translated as CASSLGRGFNNEQFF.

This sequence joins TRBV19 and TRBJ1-2; perhaps TRBD1 as D (5 bases). This CDR3 spans 15 amino acids. With 7 bases removed from V and 3 bases from J, the gap between germline ends came to 18 bases. CDR1 is LNHDA and CDR2 is SQIVND in the germline V gene (reference sequence). The CDR3 DNA is TGTGCCAGTACCCCCGCCGGGGGAGGATACTATGGCTACACCTTC. This sequence encodes CASTPAGGGYYGYTF.

This chain connects TRBV7-2 to TRBJ1-1; D gene ambiguous. CDR1 and CDR2 from the germline V gene are SGHTA and FQGNSA. V lost 8 bases and J 1 base, leaving 11 bases between the germline ends. There are 13 residues in the CDR3. The CDR3 DNA reads TGTGCCAGCGGCAACCGAGGGAACACTGAAGCTTTCTTT. Translating it yields CASGNRGNTEAFF.

The V gene is TRBV7-9, the J gene TRBJ1-4; D is ambiguous. V was pared by 2 bases and J by 2 bases, with 3 bases between. Germline CDR1 is SEHNR and CDR2 is FQNEAQ (reference sequence). The CDR3 consists of 13 residues. The DNA of the CDR3 is TGTGCCAGCAGCTTATCGACTAATGAAAAACTGTTTTTT. The encoded protein is CASSLSTNEKLFF.

In DNA form, the CDR3 reads TGTGCCAGCAGCTTCCTCTTGCTAGACTCAGATACGCAGTATTTT. Translated: CASSFLLLDSDTQYF. This rearrangement joins TRBV5-4 to TRBJ2-3; D unresolved. Germline CDR1 is SGHNT and CDR2 is YYREEE (reference sequence). V shed 2 bases and J shed 4 bases, with 14 bases lying between them. The CDR3 length is 15 residues.

The chain recombines TRBV27 with TRBJ1-3; D uncertain. Looked up from germline, CDR1 is MNHEY and CDR2 is SMNVEV (reference sequence). The CDR3 consists of 17 residues. Trimming removed 0 bases from V and 0 bases from J, with 12 bases in between. The CDR3 DNA reads as TGTGCCAGCAGTTTATCGTTCGGAGAACACTCTGGAAACACCATATATTTT. Translating it yields CASSLSFGEHSGNTIYF.

CDR3 DNA: TGTGCCAGCAGCCGTGACAGGGGGGTGAATTGCGAGCAGTACTTC. Amino acid sequence: CASSRDRGVNCEQYF. The chain has TRBV11-3 and TRBJ2-7, with 9 bases that match TRBD1. The CDR3 sequence is 15 residues long. With V trimmed by 5 bases and J by 6 bases, 11 bases remained unmatched. In germline, CDR1 is SGHNT, CDR2 YENEEA. Supplemented by reference TRBV11-3 and TRBJ2-7, the full variable domain reads EAGVVQSPRYKIIEKKQPVAFWCNPISGHNTLYWYLQNLGQGPELLIRYENEEAVDDSQLPKDRFSAERLKGVDSTLKIQPAELGDSAVYLCASSRDRGVNCEQYFGPGTRLTVT.

The gene calls are TRBV19 and TRBJ2-3, with 7 bases matching TRBD1. V lost 4 bases, J lost 4 bases, and 8 bases stayed unmatched. The CDR3 has 15 residues. CDR1 and CDR2 (germline): LNHDA, SQIVND (reference sequence). CDR3 region: CASSTPTGWADTQYF. CDR3 bases: TGTGCCAGTAGTACCCCGACAGGGTGGGCAGATACGCAGTATTTT.

V usage is TRBV28 and J usage is TRBJ1-5; D not certain. The CDR3 contains 15 residues. The V end lost 1 base, the J end lost 7 bases, and 14 bases lay between the germline ends. Germline CDR1 and CDR2: MDHEN and SYDVKM. DNA of the CDR3: TGTGCCAGCAGTTTATTGTACGGCGGAGAGCAGCCCCAGCATTTT. Its protein product is CASSLLYGGEQPQHF.

In its sample, this clone was seen once. The CDR3, as DNA: TGTGCCAGCAGCTTTAGCTACAGACAGGGTTCCACAGATACGCAGTATTTT. Translation: CASSFSYRQGSTDTQYF. The chain carries TRBV5-5 and TRBJ2-3, with 7 nucleotides matching TRBD1. J lost 2 bases, V lost 2 bases, and 11 bases had no gene match. This CDR3 comprises 17 residues. Germline lookup yields CDR1 SGHKS and CDR2 YYEKEE (reference sequence).

The chain couples TRBV29-1 to TRBJ2-1, with a possible D match to TRBD1 (5 bases). Germline V gene lookup returns CDR1 SQVTM and CDR2 ANQGSEA. Trimming pared 1 base from V and 6 bases from J, leaving 25 bases between. The CDR3 is made up of 18 amino acids. The DNA of the CDR3 is TGCAGCGTTGAAGTCTATCCCAAGGGGCCCCCCCGCATCAATGAGCAGTTCTTC. It specifies CSVEVYPKGPPRINEQFF.

The chain has TRBV29-1 and TRBJ2-5, with 10 bases matching TRBD2. Germline V gene sequence: CDR1 SQVTM, CDR2 ANQGSEA. CDR3 size: 15 residues. CDR3 nucleotide sequence: TGCAGTACTCTGGCTAGCGGGGGTTGGCAAGAGACCCAGTACTTC. Translation gives CSTLASGGWQETQYF. Using reference TRBV29-1 and TRBJ2-5 for the parts outside the CDR3, the full variable domain is SAVISQKPSRDICQRGTSLTIQCQVDSQVTMMFWYRQQPGQSLTLIATANQGSEATYESGFVIDKFPISRPNLTFSTLTVSNMSPEDSSIYLCSTLASGGWQETQYFGPGTRLLVL.

The chain combines TRBV4-3 with TRBJ2-7; weak D call: TRBD1 (6 bases). Per the germline V gene, CDR1 is LGHNA and CDR2 is YSLEER. V was pared by 0 bases and J by 9 bases, with 12 bases between. This CDR3 spans 13 amino acids. The DNA for the CDR3 is TGCGCCAGCAGCCAAGAGCCAGGGGCTCGGCAGTACTTC. As protein: CASSQEPGARQYF.

The chain recombines TRBV7-3 with TRBJ1-6; D perhaps matches TRBD1 (5 bases). The length of the CDR3 is 13 residues. V was shortened by 5 bases and J by 12 bases, with 14 bases between the two germline ends. Germline CDR1 reads SGHTA; CDR2 reads FQGTGA. The CDR3 DNA reads as TGTGCCAGCAGCCCAGGGTTAGATAGACCCCTCCACTTT. Its protein is CASSPGLDRPLHF.